These 17 T cell receptor beta chains originate from one sample sequenced in a study of regulatory T cells in long-lasting Graves disease. Time point of the sample: persistent/refractory GD, antithyroid drugs over 5 years with positive TRAb. PBMC RNA served as the TCR library source. Arm-PCR with iRepertoire HTBI primers amplified the CDR3 regions for these TCR beta libraries. TCRdb ran MiXCR on the multiplex PCR reads and lists one entry per CDR3 protein. This sample yields hundreds of thousands of distinct CDR3 sequences, of which under 25% are seen a single time; under 9% belongs to the top ten. The starting material was peripheral blood mononuclear cells (PBMCs), obtained when the disease was refractory, from a patient treated with antithyroid drugs. Receptors were obtained from a female donor with Graves disease.

V usage is TRBV7-3 and J usage is TRBJ2-3; D perhaps matches TRBD2 (8 bases). V was trimmed by 5 bases and J by 4 bases, leaving 22 bases between them. Germline-derived CDR1 and CDR2 are SGHTA and FQGTGA. The CDR3 length is 17 residues. The CDR3 reads CASSPRVREGAADTQYF. CDR3 DNA: TGTGCCAGCAGCCCCCGGGTCCGGGAGGGGGCGGCAGATACGCAGTATTTT.

The rearrangement links TRBV29-1 to TRBJ2-7, with 7 bases matching TRBD1. Germline values: CDR1 SQVTM, CDR2 ANQGSEA. This CDR3 spans 13 amino acids. The V and J ends lost 4 bases and 6 bases, in that order; junction bases with no gene match: 9. The DNA for the CDR3 is TGCAGCGTTGGGGTATCAGGGGGAGTCGAGCAGTACTTC. It encodes CSVGVSGGVEQYF.

The rearrangement uses TRBV19 and TRBJ1-2; D possibly corresponds to TRBD1 (6 bases). The V gene's germline CDR1 is LNHDA and CDR2 SQIVND (reference sequence). With 9 bases removed from V and 0 bases from J, the gap between germline ends came to 14 bases. The CDR3 length is 14 residues. The CDR3 DNA follows: TGTGCCAGCGGAGTGGACAGTTCTAACTATGGCTACACCTTC. Translation gives CASGVDSSNYGYTF.

This clonotype appeared many times. The genes are TRBV28 and TRBJ2-7, with TRBD1 matching 9 bases. The length of the CDR3 is 15 residues. Germline CDR1 is MDHEN and CDR2 is SYDVKM. After removal of 6 bases from V and 3 bases from J, the junction contained 9 bases not matched to a gene. CDR3 sequence (DNA): TGTGCCAGCAGCTTGTCCGGGACAGGGATCTACGAGCAGTACTTC. Translated, it gives CASSLSGTGIYEQYF. The full variable domain, rest sourced from reference TRBV28 and TRBJ2-7, is DVKVTQSSRYLVKRTGEKVFLECVQDMDHENMFWYRQDPGLGLRLIYFSYDVKMKEKGDIPEGYSVSREKKERFSLILESASTNQTSMYLCASSLSGTGIYEQYFGPGTRLTVT.

The gene calls are TRBV19 and TRBJ1-4; no definite D call. Trimming left V 7 bases short and J 0 bases short, with 6 bases between. The CDR3 sequence is 13 residues long. Per the germline V gene, CDR1 is LNHDA and CDR2 is SQIVND (reference sequence). CDR3 in DNA: TGTGCCAGTAAACTTGCAACTAATGAAAAACTGTTTTTT. Protein: CASKLATNEKLFF. The complete variable domain, with remaining parts taken from reference TRBV19 and TRBJ1-4, reads DGGITQSPKYLFRKEGQNVTLSCEQNLNHDAMYWYRQDPGQGLRLIYYSQIVNDFQKGDIAEGYSVSREKKESFPLTVTSAQKNPTAFYLCASKLATNEKLFFGSGTQLSVL.

There are a few counts of this clonotype. The chain has TRBV7-9 and TRBJ1-2; 12 positions match TRBD1. The V segment lost 5 bases and the J segment 8 bases; nucleotides outside the gene matches: 12. The CDR3 is 16 residues long. Germline values: CDR1 SEHNR, CDR2 FQNEAQ (reference sequence). The CDR3 protein is CASSIIPGQGAVGYTF. The CDR3 DNA reads as TGTGCCAGCAGCATCATCCCGGGACAGGGGGCGGTAGGCTACACCTTC.

This rearrangement joins TRBV4-1 to TRBJ1-5; 7 nucleotides line up with TRBD1. J lost 4 bases, V lost 2 bases, and 5 bases had no gene match. Germline values: CDR1 MGHRA, CDR2 YSYEKL. The CDR3 totals 15 residues. The CDR3 coding sequence is TGCGCCAGCAGCCAAACCGGGACAGCAAATCAGCCCCAGCATTTT. It is translated as CASSQTGTANQPQHF.

This clonotype has a handful of counts. This chain connects TRBV19 to TRBJ1-1; D may be TRBD1 (5 bases). Germline CDR1 is LNHDA and CDR2 is SQIVND (reference sequence). Trimming cost V 3 bases and J 1 base, with 12 bases left between them. The CDR3 has 15 amino acids. CDR3 sequence reads: CASSIQGVKNTEAFF. CDR3 nucleotides: TGTGCCAGTAGTATCCAGGGAGTTAAGAACACTGAAGCTTTCTTT.

This clonotype was seen at least ten times. V gene TRBV27 combines with J gene TRBJ1-5, with D maybe TRBD1 (5 bases). V was clipped by 5 bases and J by 2 bases, with 13 bases between them. Looked up from germline, CDR1 is MNHEY and CDR2 is SMNVEV (reference sequence). The CDR3 is 15 amino acids. CDR3 DNA sequence: TGTGCCAGCAGTCAAGGGGCTGGTCGCAATCAGCCCCAGCATTTT. This sequence encodes CASSQGAGRNQPQHF.

This clonotype showed up just a few times. This chain links TRBV18 with TRBJ2-5; D might be TRBD2 (5 bases). V lost 3 bases and J lost 4, with 9 bases in between. The CDR3 totals 13 residues. CDR1 and CDR2 from the germline V gene are KGHSH and LQKENI. CDR3 region: CASSPNLAETQYF. The DNA for the CDR3 is TGTGCCAGCTCACCTAACCTAGCAGAGACCCAGTACTTC. Filled out from reference TRBV18 and TRBJ2-5, the complete variable domain reads NAGVMQNPRHLVRRRGQEARLRCSPMKGHSHVYWYRQLPEEGLKFMVYLQKENIIDESGMPKERFSAEFPKEGPSILRIQQVVRGDSAAYFCASSPNLAETQYFGPGTRLLVL.

There are many counts of this clonotype. The chain uses TRBV6-5 and TRBJ2-7; 10 nucleotides agree with TRBD2. Germline V gene sequence: CDR1 MNHEY, CDR2 SVGAGI. V shed 4 bases, J shed 0 bases, and the junction held 9 bases outside the gene matches. The CDR3 runs 17 residues. Written as DNA, the CDR3 is TGTGCCAGCAGTTCCCACCCCGGGACTAGCGCCTCCTACGAGCAGTACTTC. This translates into CASSSHPGTSASYEQYF.

The rearrangement joins TRBV28 to TRBJ2-5; TRBD2 agrees at 9 bases. There are 17 residues in the CDR3. With 6 bases clipped from V and 5 bases from J, the junction kept 16 bases outside the gene matches. Germline values: CDR1 MDHEN, CDR2 SYDVKM. This chain's CDR3 is CASSRPRVSGREETQYF. CDR3 DNA sequence: TGTGCCAGCAGCCGCCCCCGGGTTAGCGGGAGAGAGGAGACCCAGTACTTC.

This clonotype was observed a few times. The chain recombines TRBV20-1 with TRBJ2-5, with 9 bases matching TRBD2. CDR1 DFQATT and CDR2 SNEGSKA come from the germline V gene (reference sequence). The CDR3 loop spans 14 amino acids. The V and J ends lost 6 bases and 4 bases, in that order; junction bases with no gene match: 9. Here the CDR3 DNA reads TGCAGTGCCCGCCCTGGCGGGAGGGTAGAGACCCAGTACTTC. As protein: CSARPGGRVETQYF.

The V call is TRBV5-1, the J call TRBJ2-7; D ambiguous. CDR1 SGHRS and CDR2 YFSETQ come from the germline V gene. The CDR3 spans 12 residues. V lost 1 base and J 5 bases, leaving 7 bases between the germline ends. The chain's CDR3 is CASSLFSDEQYF. In DNA, the CDR3 is TGCGCCAGCAGCTTGTTTTCGGACGAGCAGTACTTC.

J is TRBJ2-7 and V is TRBV6-5; the D gene could be TRBD1 or TRBD2 (5 bases each). This CDR3 is 15 amino acids long. Trimming took off 0 bases at V and 3 bases at J, with 12 bases between the two ends. The germline V gene has CDR1 MNHEY and CDR2 SVGAGI. The CDR3 spells CASSYSWDLHYEQYF. CDR3 sequence (DNA): TGTGCCAGCAGTTACTCTTGGGACCTACACTACGAGCAGTACTTC.

This clonotype was observed many times. The chain has TRBV28 and TRBJ1-2, with 11 positions matching TRBD1. The CDR3 is made up of 14 amino acids. CDR1 and CDR2 (germline): MDHEN, SYDVKM. V lost 4 bases to trimming and J lost 6 bases; unmatched junction nucleotides: 4. DNA for the CDR3: TGTGCCAGCAGTTCAGGGACAGGGGGAAATGGCTACACCTTC. Its translation is CASSSGTGGNGYTF.

The rearrangement joins TRBV19 to TRBJ1-6, with D unresolved. Trimming stripped 8 bases from V and 5 bases from J, with 7 bases between. The CDR3 is made up of 12 amino acids. Germline loops: CDR1 LNHDA, CDR2 SQIVND (reference sequence). The CDR3 region is CASRANNSPLHF. CDR3 bases: TGTGCCAGTCGGGCCAATAATTCACCCCTCCACTTT.